This T cell receptor beta chain was documented in a study of cytomegalovirus exposure and HLA in healthy donors. Findings of the study overall: Later examination showed HLA-associated TCR beta chains had greater clonal expansion than equally common others.

Notes on this clone: Its specificity is unknown.

The CDR3 extends over 16 amino acids. Germline V gene sequence: CDR1 SGHRS, CDR2 YFSETQ. Trimming took 4 bases from V and 4 from J; bases not matched to a gene: 7. This PCR relied on a set of 60 Vbeta primers and 13 Jbeta primers. Libraries were prepared by immunoSEQ multiplex PCR; TCRdb keeps only in-frame clonotypes and omits some of them. This table lists tens of thousands of clones. J is TRBJ2-6 and V is TRBV5-1; TRBD1 matches at 8 bases. The specimen was PBMCs. The clonotype originates from a man in his forties in good health and CMV-seropositive. CDR3 nucleotides: TGCGCCAGCAGCCTGGGACAGGAGGCCGGGGCCAACGTCCTGACTTTC. This encodes CASSLGQEAGANVLTF.